The rows below give T cell receptor beta chains drawn from one sample of a study of OX40 agonist ivuxolimab in advanced cancers. Clones were sequenced by immunoSEQ multiplex PCR, and TCRdb holds only the in-frame ones, with some missing. Altogether 60,000 to 95,000 clones are present, roughly 87% being singletons, with the ten largest covering about 0.66%. The sequencing here drew on CD4+ or CD8+ T cells sorted from blood, taken in a trial of the OX40 agonist ivuxolimab. These TCRs come from an adult with an advanced solid tumor such as melanoma, head and neck, liver or kidney cancer. The CDR3 runs from the conserved cysteine through the conserved F or W. The order of the fields is D gene, clone size, V gene, J gene, CDR3 protein, CDR3 DNA. The D gene is left open where the match is weak. Expanded clones get a size class; other rows say once, few or many, or leave the size out.

d_gene: TRBD1
abundance: .
v_gene: TRBV5-1
j_gene: TRBJ1-2
CDR3aa: CASSSTPLAQGNYGYTF
CDR3nt: TGCGCCAGCAGCTCAACCCCATTGGCACAGGGGAACTATGGCTACACCTTC

d_gene: TRBD1
abundance: .
v_gene: TRBV5-4
j_gene: TRBJ2-3
CDR3aa: CASSPKVLTGSTDTQYF
CDR3nt: TGTGCCAGCAGCCCTAAAGTCCTGACAGGGAGCACAGATACGCAGTATTTT

d_gene: .
abundance: .
v_gene: TRBV2
j_gene: TRBJ1-1
CDR3aa: CASSENRERTEAFF
CDR3nt: TGTGCCAGCAGTGAAAATAGGGAAAGGACTGAAGCTTTCTTT

d_gene: .
abundance: .
v_gene: TRBV2
j_gene: TRBJ1-1
CDR3aa: CASSEGVWTANTEAFF
CDR3nt: TGTGCCAGCAGTGAAGGGGTCTGGACAGCCAACACTGAAGCTTTCTTT

d_gene: .
abundance: .
v_gene: TRBV5-4
j_gene: TRBJ1-5
CDR3aa: CASSSGLLGEPQHF
CDR3nt: TGTGCCAGCAGCTCAGGACTGCTCGGGGAGCCCCAGCATTTT

d_gene: .
abundance: .
v_gene: TRBV6-5
j_gene: TRBJ2-7
CDR3aa: CASSYRSLGYEQYF
CDR3nt: TGTGCCAGCAGTTATAGGAGTTTGGGTTACGAGCAGTACTTC

d_gene: .
abundance: .
v_gene: TRBV7-2
j_gene: TRBJ1-2
CDR3aa: CASSKILPGYTF
CDR3nt: TGTGCCAGCAGCAAAATACTACCCGGCTACACCTTC

d_gene: .
abundance: few
v_gene: TRBV7-6
j_gene: TRBJ1-2
CDR3aa: CASSQGEGYGYTF
CDR3nt: TGTGCCAGCAGCCAAGGGGAGGGCTATGGCTACACCTTC

d_gene: .
abundance: .
v_gene: TRBV27
j_gene: TRBJ1-3
CDR3aa: CASSSRAGRPSTIYF
CDR3nt: TGTGCCAGCAGTTCCCGCGCTGGACGGCCGAGCACCATATATTTT

d_gene: .
abundance: few
v_gene: TRBV11-2
j_gene: TRBJ2-1
CDR3aa: CASSTGGAGNEQFF
CDR3nt: TGTGCCAGCAGCACAGGGGGGGCCGGTAATGAGCAGTTCTTC

d_gene: TRBD1
abundance: .
v_gene: TRBV19
j_gene: TRBJ2-4
CDR3aa: CASSDQLTGGYIQYF
CDR3nt: TGTGCCAGTAGTGATCAATTGACAGGGGGATACATTCAGTACTTC

d_gene: TRBD2
abundance: once
v_gene: TRBV5-4
j_gene: TRBJ2-1
CDR3aa: CASRQAGGTYNEQFF
CDR3nt: TGTGCCAGCAGACAAGCGGGGGGAACATACAATGAGCAGTTCTTC

d_gene: .
abundance: .
v_gene: TRBV5-6
j_gene: TRBJ1-4
CDR3aa: CASSGTEATNEKLFF
CDR3nt: TGTGCCAGCTCAGGGACGGAGGCAACTAATGAAAAACTGTTTTTT

d_gene: .
abundance: .
v_gene: TRBV6-1
j_gene: TRBJ1-4
CDR3aa: CASKNGREEKLFF
CDR3nt: TGTGCCAGCAAAAACGGTAGGGAAGAAAAACTGTTTTTT

d_gene: TRBD1
abundance: .
v_gene: TRBV19
j_gene: TRBJ2-1
CDR3aa: CASRPRTGYLYNEQFF
CDR3nt: TGTGCCAGTAGACCGCGGACAGGTTACTTGTACAATGAGCAGTTCTTC

d_gene: .
abundance: .
v_gene: TRBV27
j_gene: TRBJ1-5
CDR3aa: CASSLERSNQPQHF
CDR3nt: TGTGCCAGCAGTTTAGAAAGGTCCAATCAGCCCCAGCATTTT

d_gene: .
abundance: .
v_gene: TRBV7-8
j_gene: TRBJ1-2
CDR3aa: CASSEQENYGYTF
CDR3nt: TGTGCCAGCAGCGAACAGGAGAACTATGGCTACACCTTC

d_gene: .
abundance: .
v_gene: TRBV7-2
j_gene: TRBJ1-6
CDR3aa: CASSLAGAIGRGPLHF
CDR3nt: TGTGCCAGCAGCTTAGCAGGGGCAATCGGGAGGGGACCCCTCCACTTT

d_gene: TRBD2
abundance: .
v_gene: TRBV11-1
j_gene: TRBJ2-1
CDR3aa: CASSSLAGGYNEQFF
CDR3nt: TGTGCCAGCAGCTCCTTAGCGGGGGGGTACAATGAGCAGTTCTTC

d_gene: .
abundance: .
v_gene: TRBV2
j_gene: TRBJ1-2
CDR3aa: CASTFGGSYGYTF
CDR3nt: TGTGCCAGCACTTTCGGAGGGAGTTATGGCTACACCTTC

d_gene: .
abundance: .
v_gene: TRBV5-6
j_gene: TRBJ1-1
CDR3aa: CASIGTLGTEAFF
CDR3nt: TGTGCCAGCATAGGGACGTTGGGGACTGAAGCTTTCTTT

d_gene: TRBD1
abundance: .
v_gene: TRBV19
j_gene: TRBJ1-5
CDR3aa: CASRTGGVGQPQHF
CDR3nt: TGTGCCAGTAGAACAGGGGGCGTCGGGCAGCCCCAGCATTTT

d_gene: .
abundance: once
v_gene: TRBV7-2
j_gene: TRBJ1-1
CDR3aa: CASSLGPGGTEAFF
CDR3nt: TGTGCCAGCAGCTTAGGACCCGGGGGCACTGAAGCTTTCTTT

d_gene: .
abundance: once
v_gene: TRBV9
j_gene: TRBJ1-1
CDR3aa: CASGRAGQNTEAFF
CDR3nt: TGTGCCAGCGGGCGGGCAGGCCAAAACACTGAAGCTTTCTTT

d_gene: .
abundance: .
v_gene: TRBV30
j_gene: TRBJ2-1
CDR3aa: CAWSSSYNEQFF
CDR3nt: TGTGCCTGGAGTAGCTCCTACAATGAGCAGTTCTTC

d_gene: .
abundance: .
v_gene: TRBV6-1
j_gene: TRBJ2-3
CDR3aa: CASSEGGNTDTQYF
CDR3nt: TGTGCCAGCAGTGAGGGCGGGAACACAGATACGCAGTATTTT

d_gene: TRBD1
abundance: .
v_gene: TRBV6-6
j_gene: TRBJ2-7
CDR3aa: CASRTGQDSSYEQYF
CDR3nt: TGTGCCAGCAGAACTGGACAGGACAGCTCCTACGAGCAGTACTTC

d_gene: .
abundance: .
v_gene: TRBV2
j_gene: TRBJ1-2
CDR3aa: CASRRGEVYGYTF
CDR3nt: TGTGCCAGCAGGAGGGGTGAGGTTTATGGCTACACCTTC

d_gene: .
abundance: .
v_gene: TRBV30
j_gene: TRBJ1-3
CDR3aa: CAWSGKGIGGNTIYF
CDR3nt: TGTGCCTGGAGTGGAAAGGGGATAGGTGGAAACACCATATATTTT

d_gene: .
abundance: .
v_gene: TRBV6-1
j_gene: TRBJ2-3
CDR3aa: CASSPSESTDTQYF
CDR3nt: TGTGCCAGCAGTCCTAGCGAGTCCACAGATACGCAGTATTTT

d_gene: TRBD1
abundance: .
v_gene: TRBV27
j_gene: TRBJ2-7
CDR3aa: CASSDRAGRIYEQYF
CDR3nt: TGTGCCAGCAGTGACAGGGCAGGGCGAATCTACGAGCAGTACTTC

d_gene: TRBD1
abundance: .
v_gene: TRBV5-1
j_gene: TRBJ1-5
CDR3aa: CASSLDRGEDQPQHF
CDR3nt: TGCGCCAGCAGCTTGGACAGGGGCGAGGATCAGCCCCAGCATTTT

d_gene: .
abundance: few
v_gene: TRBV19
j_gene: TRBJ1-6
CDR3aa: CASSIVWTHNSPLHF
CDR3nt: TGTGCCAGTAGTATAGTTTGGACACACAATTCACCCCTCCACTTT

d_gene: TRBD1
abundance: .
v_gene: TRBV6-5
j_gene: TRBJ1-4
CDR3aa: CASRRNRGGQEKLFF
CDR3nt: TGTGCCAGCAGGCGTAACAGGGGAGGGCAAGAAAAACTGTTTTTT

d_gene: .
abundance: few
v_gene: TRBV6-1
j_gene: TRBJ1-3
CDR3aa: CASSPGALGNTIYF
CDR3nt: TGTGCCAGCAGTCCGGGGGCGCTGGGAAACACCATATATTTT

d_gene: TRBD2
abundance: .
v_gene: TRBV18
j_gene: TRBJ2-3
CDR3aa: CASSPMAGGGDTQYF
CDR3nt: TGTGCCAGCTCACCGATGGCGGGGGGCGGAGATACGCAGTATTTT

d_gene: .
abundance: .
v_gene: TRBV5-4
j_gene: TRBJ1-2
CDR3aa: CASSLVGKGGYGYTF
CDR3nt: TGTGCCAGCAGCTTGGTAGGCAAAGGGGGCTATGGCTACACCTTC

d_gene: TRBD2
abundance: few
v_gene: TRBV19
j_gene: TRBJ2-7
CDR3aa: CASSLAGEAYEQYF
CDR3nt: TGTGCCAGTAGTCTAGCGGGGGAAGCCTACGAGCAGTACTTC

d_gene: .
abundance: once
v_gene: TRBV11-1
j_gene: TRBJ2-7
CDR3aa: CASSLEGEREQYF
CDR3nt: TGTGCCAGCAGCTTAGAGGGGGAGCGGGAGCAGTACTTC

d_gene: .
abundance: few
v_gene: TRBV9
j_gene: TRBJ1-6
CDR3aa: CASSVEQGYSYNSPLHF
CDR3nt: TGTGCCAGCAGCGTAGAGCAGGGCTACTCCTATAATTCACCCCTCCACTTT

d_gene: .
abundance: few
v_gene: TRBV4-1
j_gene: TRBJ1-1
CDR3aa: CASSSPTMNTEAFF
CDR3nt: TGCGCCAGCTCCTCTCCTACTATGAACACTGAAGCTTTCTTT

d_gene: .
abundance: .
v_gene: TRBV6-6
j_gene: TRBJ2-5
CDR3aa: CASFVGSSQETQYF
CDR3nt: TGTGCCAGCTTTGTCGGGTCCAGCCAAGAGACCCAGTACTTC

d_gene: TRBD1
abundance: .
v_gene: TRBV5-1
j_gene: TRBJ2-5
CDR3aa: CASSLGAGTGWKTQYF
CDR3nt: TGCGCCAGCAGCTTGGGAGCCGGGACAGGGTGGAAGACCCAGTACTTC

d_gene: .
abundance: .
v_gene: TRBV30
j_gene: TRBJ1-1
CDR3aa: CAWSVGTSNTEAFF
CDR3nt: TGTGCCTGGAGTGTGGGCACCTCGAACACTGAAGCTTTCTTT

d_gene: .
abundance: few
v_gene: TRBV30
j_gene: TRBJ1-5
CDR3aa: CAFQGGGVDQPQHF
CDR3nt: TGTGCTTTTCAAGGGGGGGGCGTGGATCAGCCCCAGCATTTT

d_gene: .
abundance: few
v_gene: TRBV5-6
j_gene: TRBJ1-4
CDR3aa: CASSFRGVEKLFF
CDR3nt: TGTGCCAGCAGCTTTAGAGGGGTCGAAAAACTGTTTTTT